This T cell receptor (beta chain) was recorded in a study of cytomegalovirus exposure and HLA in healthy donors. 13 Jbeta primers and 60 Vbeta primers were used for the PCR. Generated by immunoSEQ multiplex PCR, the TCRdb table keeps only in-frame clones and is missing some. The sample lists about 210,000 clones; about 81% were seen once. General observations from the study: About 150 TCR beta chains were listed as cytomegalovirus-associated. In a later analysis, specific HLA alleles were associated with approximately 16,000 TCR beta sequences at a 0.05 false discovery rate. Accurate prediction of most subjects' HLA-A and HLA-B alleles from TCR beta sequences was reported. V segments that were indistinguishable, TRBV6-2 and TRBV6-3 among them, were omitted from analysis.

Per germline, CDR1 SGHTA and CDR2 FQGTGA. The CDR3 length is 16 residues. J was trimmed by 0 bases and V by 4 bases; bases with no gene match: 6. On this clone: What it binds is not known.

V and J are TRBV7-3 and TRBJ2-3; TRBD2 matches 8 bases. The sample consisted of PBMCs. The origin of this receptor is a man aged 35 to 55 in good health and CMV-seropositive. The CDR3 coding sequence is TGTGCCAGCAGCTCCGGGGGCGGGAGGAGCACAGATACGCAGTATTTT. Its protein is CASSSGGGRSTDTQYF.